Sequencing of this T cell receptor (beta chain) was carried out in a study of radiation and T cells in renal cell carcinoma. The time point: blood 4 weeks post-SBRT, at nephrectomy. As to treatment: 15 Gy SBRT to primary tumor, nephrectomy 4 weeks later. Radiation-treated patients gave blood at baseline, week 2 and week 4. Assay: immunoSEQ multiplex PCR; the TCRdb copy retains only in-frame clones and omits some. The repertoire holds over 120,000 clones, 86% seen once, with less than 20% in the top ten. Trimming took off 7 bases at V and 0 bases at J, with 15 bases between the two ends. The CDR3 spans 15 residues. Per germline, CDR1 SNHLY and CDR2 FYNNEI.

This clonotype originated in a woman aged 45 to 65 with renal cell carcinoma. This material consisted of blood, taken from a patient whose treatment included radiotherapy and nephrectomy. This chain uses TRBV2 with TRBJ1-1; TRBD1 might be the D (5 bases). The CDR3 loop is CASKGVTPMNTEAFF. For the CDR3, the DNA is TGTGCCAGCAAAGGGGTCACCCCCATGAACACTGAAGCTTTCTTT.